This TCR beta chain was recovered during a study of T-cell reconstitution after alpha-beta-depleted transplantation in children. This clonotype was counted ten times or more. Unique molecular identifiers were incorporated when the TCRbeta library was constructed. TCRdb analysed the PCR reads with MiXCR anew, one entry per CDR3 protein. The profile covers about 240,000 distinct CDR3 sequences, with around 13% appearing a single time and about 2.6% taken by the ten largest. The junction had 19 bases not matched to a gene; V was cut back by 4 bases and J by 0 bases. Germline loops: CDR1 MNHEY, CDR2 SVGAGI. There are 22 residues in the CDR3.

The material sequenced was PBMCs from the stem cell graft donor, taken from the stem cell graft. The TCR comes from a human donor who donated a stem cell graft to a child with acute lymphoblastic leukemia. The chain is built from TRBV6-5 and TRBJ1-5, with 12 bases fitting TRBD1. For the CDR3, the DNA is TGTGCCAGCAGTTCCCCGACCGGGACAGGGGGCAACCTCCAATATAGCAATCAGCCCCAGCATTTT. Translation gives CASSSPTGTGGNLQYSNQPQHF.